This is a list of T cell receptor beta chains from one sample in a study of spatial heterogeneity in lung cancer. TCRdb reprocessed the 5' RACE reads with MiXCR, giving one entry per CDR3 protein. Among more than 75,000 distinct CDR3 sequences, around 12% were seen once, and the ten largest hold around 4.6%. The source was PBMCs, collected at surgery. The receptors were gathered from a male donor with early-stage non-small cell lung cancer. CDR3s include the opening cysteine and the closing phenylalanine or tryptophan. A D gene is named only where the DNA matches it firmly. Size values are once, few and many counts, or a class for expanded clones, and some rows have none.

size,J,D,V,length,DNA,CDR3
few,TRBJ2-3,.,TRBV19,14,TGTGCCAGTAGTATGTTACAGGTTAAAGATACGCAGTATTTT,CASSMLQVKDTQYF
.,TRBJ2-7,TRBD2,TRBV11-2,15,TGTGCCAGCAGCTTCGGACTAGCGGGGTCCTACGAGCAGTACTTC,CASSFGLAGSYEQYF
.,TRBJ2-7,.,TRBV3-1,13,TGTGCCAGCAGCCACAGGGAACCCAGCGAGCAGTACTTC,CASSHREPSEQYF
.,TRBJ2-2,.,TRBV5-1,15,TGCGCCAACACCAAGGAGCAGGGTCGGACCGGGGAGCTGTTTTTT,CANTKEQGRTGELFF
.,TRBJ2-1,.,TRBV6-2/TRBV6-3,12,TGTGCCAGCAGGGAGTTGTACAATGAGCAGTTCTTC,CASRELYNEQFF
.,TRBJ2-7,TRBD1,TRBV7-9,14,TGTGCCAGCAGCTTAGGGGCGACAGGGAAGATAGAGTACTTC,CASSLGATGKIEYF
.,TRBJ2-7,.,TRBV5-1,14,TGCGCCAGCAGCTTGGAGCTGGGGACCTACGAGCAGTACTTC,CASSLELGTYEQYF
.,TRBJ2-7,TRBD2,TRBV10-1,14,TGCGCCAGCAGTGACCTAGCGGTCGAAGACGAGCAGTACTTC,CASSDLAVEDEQYF
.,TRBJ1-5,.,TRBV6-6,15,TGTGCCAGCACCTCGGCGGGGGAGAACACTCAGCCCCAGCATTTT,CASTSAGENTQPQHF
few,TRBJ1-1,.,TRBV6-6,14,TGTGCCAGCAGCCCCACCGGGAGGGTAAACGGAGCTTTCTTT,CASSPTGRVNGAFF
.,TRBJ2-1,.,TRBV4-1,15,TGCGCCAGCAGCCAAGAACAGTTCTCCTACAATGAGCAGTTCTTC,CASSQEQFSYNEQFF
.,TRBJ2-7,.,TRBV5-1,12,TGCGCCAGCAGCTTGGGGGGGGAAGAGCAGTACTTC,CASSLGGEEQYF
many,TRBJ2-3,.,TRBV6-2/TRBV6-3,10,TGTGCCAGCCTCGGTAGTACGCAGTATTTT,CASLGSTQYF
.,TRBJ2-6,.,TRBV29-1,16,TGCAGCGTCCTTGATCTGGGGAGCTCTGGGGCCAACGTCCTGACTTTC,CSVLDLGSSGANVLTF
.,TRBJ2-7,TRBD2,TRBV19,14,TGTGCCAGTTCGACTAGCGGGGGATCCTACGAGCAGTACTTC,CASSTSGGSYEQYF
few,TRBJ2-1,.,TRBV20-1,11,TGCAGTGCGTTCGACTACAATGAGCAGTTCTTC,CSAFDYNEQFF
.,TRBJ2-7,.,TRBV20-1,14,TGCAGTGCTAGAGTAACCAGCGAAGGATACGAGCAGTACTTC,CSARVTSEGYEQYF
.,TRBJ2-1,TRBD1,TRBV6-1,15,TGTGCCAGCCAGGGGGACAGAACTTTCTACAATGAGCAGTTCTTC,CASQGDRTFYNEQFF
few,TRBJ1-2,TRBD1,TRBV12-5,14,TGTGCTAGTGGTTCAGACAGGGTGAAGGATGGCTACACCTTC,CASGSDRVKDGYTF
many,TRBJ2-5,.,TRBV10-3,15,TGTGCCATCAGTGAGGGGGGGTCCTTCTTGGAGACCCAGTACTTC,CAISEGGSFLETQYF
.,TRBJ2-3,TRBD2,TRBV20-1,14,TGCAGTGCTAGCCGTAGCGGGGGAGGAGATACGCAGTATTTT,CSASRSGGGDTQYF
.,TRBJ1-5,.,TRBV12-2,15,TGTGCAAGTCGCTCCGGACAGGTGATGAATCAGCCCCAGCATTTT,CASRSGQVMNQPQHF
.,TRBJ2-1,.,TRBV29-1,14,TGCAGCGTTGAAACCGGCAGGGGTGGCGATGAGCAGTTCTTC,CSVETGRGGDEQFF
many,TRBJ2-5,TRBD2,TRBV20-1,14,TGCAGTGCCCTCCCTGGCGGGGGGGCAGAGACCCAGTACTTC,CSALPGGGAETQYF
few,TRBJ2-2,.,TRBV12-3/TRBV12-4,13,TGTGCCAGCAGTTACCTTAACACCGGGGAGCTGTTTTTT,CASSYLNTGELFF
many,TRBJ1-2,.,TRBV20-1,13,TGCAGTGCCAGGGCGTGGGTAGTCGATGGCTACACCTTC,CSARAWVVDGYTF
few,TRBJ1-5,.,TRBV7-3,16,TGTGCCAGCAGCTTAAAATATGGAGTGGCCAATCAGCCCCAGCATTTT,CASSLKYGVANQPQHF
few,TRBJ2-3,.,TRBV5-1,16,TGCGCCAGCAGCTTAGGATCCTCGACTAGCACAGATACGCAGTATTTT,CASSLGSSTSTDTQYF
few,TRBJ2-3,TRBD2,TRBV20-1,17,TGCAGTGCTAGAGATCCGGGACTAGCGGGAGGCACAGATACGCAGTATTTT,CSARDPGLAGGTDTQYF
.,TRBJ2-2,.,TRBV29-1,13,TGCAGCGTTGATCAGGCGAACACCGGGGAGCTGTTTTTT,CSVDQANTGELFF
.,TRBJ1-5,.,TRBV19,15,TGTGCCAGTACGGGTCTAGGGGTAGCGGATCAGCCCCAGCATTTT,CASTGLGVADQPQHF
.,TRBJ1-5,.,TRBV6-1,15,TGTGCCAGCACCGAAAGCAGAATTCTAGCACAGCCCCAGCATTTT,CASTESRILAQPQHF
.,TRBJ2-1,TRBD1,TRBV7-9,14,TGTGCCAGCAGCCCTCGGACAGGGGAGTATGAGCAGTTCTTC,CASSPRTGEYEQFF
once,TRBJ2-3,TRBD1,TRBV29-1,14,TGCAGCGTCTTGGACAGGCGTGGTACAGATACGCAGTATTTT,CSVLDRRGTDTQYF
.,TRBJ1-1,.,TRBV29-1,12,TGCAGCGTTGTTGCCTCCTACGAGGGGGCTTTCTTT,CSVVASYEGAFF
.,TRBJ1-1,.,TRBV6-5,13,TGTGCCAGCAGTGGCGGAACTAACACTGAAGCTTTCTTT,CASSGGTNTEAFF
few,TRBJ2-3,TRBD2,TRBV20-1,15,TGCAGTGCTGTCGGGGGGGGAGCGGGCACAGATACGCAGTATTTT,CSAVGGGAGTDTQYF
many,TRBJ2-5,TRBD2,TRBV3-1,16,TGTGCCAGCAGCCAAGACAGACTAGCGGGAGGGGAGACCCAGTACTTC,CASSQDRLAGGETQYF
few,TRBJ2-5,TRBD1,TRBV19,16,TGTGCCAGTAGTCCCCCGGGACAGGGGAGGGGAGAGACCCAGTACTTC,CASSPPGQGRGETQYF
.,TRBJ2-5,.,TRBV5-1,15,TGCGCCAGCAGCTTGGGACCGCAAAGGGGAGAGACCCAGTACTTC,CASSLGPQRGETQYF
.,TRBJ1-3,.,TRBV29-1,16,TGCAGCGTTGGGACGGGATTGGCAGGCTCTGGAAACACCATATATTTT,CSVGTGLAGSGNTIYF
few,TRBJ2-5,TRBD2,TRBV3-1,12,TGTGCCAGCAGCCACGATACTAGCGGGGCCAACTTC,CASSHDTSGANF
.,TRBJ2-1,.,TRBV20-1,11,TGCAGTGCTAGGCTAATAAATGAGCAGTTCTTC,CSARLINEQFF
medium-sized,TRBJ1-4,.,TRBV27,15,TGTGCCAGCAGTTCCTCGGGCCTCCAAACCGAAAAACTGTTTTTT,CASSSSGLQTEKLFF
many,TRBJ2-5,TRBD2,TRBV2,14,TGTGCCAGCAGTGAGCAGACTAGCGGGAGTAACCAGTACTTC,CASSEQTSGSNQYF
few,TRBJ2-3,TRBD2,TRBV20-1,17,TGCAGTGCTAGAGCTGGGACTAGCGGGGGGTCCGGGGATACGCAGTATTTT,CSARAGTSGGSGDTQYF
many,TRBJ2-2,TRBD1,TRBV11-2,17,TGTGCCAGCATCCCCGCCGGGACAGATGTGCGCACCGGGGAGCTGTTTTTT,CASIPAGTDVRTGELFF
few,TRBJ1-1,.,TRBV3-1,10,TGTGCCAGCAGCCACGACGAAGCTTTCTTT,CASSHDEAFF
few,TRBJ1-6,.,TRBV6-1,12,TGTGCCAGCAGTGAAGACAGTTCACCCCTCCACTTT,CASSEDSSPLHF
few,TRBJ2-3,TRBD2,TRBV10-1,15,TGCGCCAGCAGTTTCTTTGGGACTAGCGGAGATACGCAGTATTTT,CASSFFGTSGDTQYF
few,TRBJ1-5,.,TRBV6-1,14,TGTGCCACCAAACAGGGTAGGAGCAATCAGCCCCAGCATTTT,CATKQGRSNQPQHF
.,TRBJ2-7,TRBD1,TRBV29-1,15,TGCAGCGTTGAAGAGTTACAGGGGGCCCCCTACGAGCAGTACTTC,CSVEELQGAPYEQYF
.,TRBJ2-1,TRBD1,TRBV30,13,TGTGCCTGGAATGACAGGGGGGACAATGAGCAGTTCTTC,CAWNDRGDNEQFF
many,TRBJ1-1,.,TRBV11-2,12,TGTGCCAGCAGCCCCGCATTTACTGAAGCTTTCTTT,CASSPAFTEAFF
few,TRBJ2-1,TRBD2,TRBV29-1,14,TGCAGCGTTGACGGTGCGGGGGGGGGTAATGAGCAGTTCTTC,CSVDGAGGGNEQFF
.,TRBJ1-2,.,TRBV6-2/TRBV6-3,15,TGTGCCAGCAGTTACTCGGGACCGCCGAACTATGGCTACACCTTC,CASSYSGPPNYGYTF
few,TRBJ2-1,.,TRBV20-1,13,TGCAGTGCTAGAGCGGCCTCCCTCAATGAGCAGTTCTTC,CSARAASLNEQFF